Listed below are T cell receptor beta chains from one sample, sequenced in a study of T cells in Graves' hyperthyroidism and ophthalmopathy. TCRdb called the multiplex PCR reads again in MiXCR, with one record for every CDR3 protein. Of about 570,000 distinct CDR3 sequences in the sample, under 60% are singletons; the top ten hold roughly 19%. The sequenced sample was peripheral blood or thyroid tissue (not recorded which). The receptors come from an adult woman with Graves' disease, either hyperthyroidism or ophthalmopathy (not recorded which). Both conserved end residues are part of each CDR3. A D gene is named only where the DNA matches it firmly. Size tells how often a clone was seen (once, few, many) or the class of an expanded clone, and some rows leave it out.

D gene	CDR3 length	clone size	V gene	J gene	CDR3 DNA	CDR3 protein
TRBD2	17	many	TRBV5-1	TRBJ2-6	TGCGCCAGCAGCTTAGCGGGAGGGCCCTCTGGGGCCAACGTCCTGACTTTC	CASSLAGGPSGANVLTF
.	14	many	TRBV2	TRBJ1-5	TGTGCCACCACCGGGGGGGACAGCAATCAGCCCCAGCATTTT	CATTGGDSNQPQHF
.	14	few	TRBV3-1	TRBJ2-7	TGTGCCAGCAGCCCCATAGTTGGGGACTACGAGCAGTACTTC	CASSPIVGDYEQYF
TRBD1	13	few	TRBV7-2	TRBJ2-5	TGTGCCAGCAGCGGGGGGACAGGAGAGACCCAGTACTTC	CASSGGTGETQYF
TRBD2	13	.	TRBV29-1	TRBJ2-7	TGCAGCCCTAGGACTAGCGGGAGCTACGAGCAGTACTTC	CSPRTSGSYEQYF
TRBD1	14	many	TRBV7-9	TRBJ2-7	TGTGCCAGCAGCTTAAGACAGGGCGAGGACGAGCAGTACTTC	CASSLRQGEDEQYF
.	15	many	TRBV19	TRBJ1-5	TGTGCCAGTAGTAACAGAGGATATAGCAATCAGCCCCAGCATTTT	CASSNRGYSNQPQHF
.	12	.	TRBV29-1	TRBJ1-1	TGCAGCTTACGGGTCGGGAACACTGAAGCTTTCTTT	CSLRVGNTEAFF
TRBD1	13	.	TRBV29-1	TRBJ1-2	TGCAGCGTTGAAGGACAGGGAGGACTCGGCTACACCTTC	CSVEGQGGLGYTF
.	12	many	TRBV5-1	TRBJ1-6	TGCGCCAGCAGCTTGGAGAATTCACCCCTCCACTTT	CASSLENSPLHF
.	10	.	TRBV2	TRBJ1-2	TGTGCCCGCGCTAACTATGGCTACACCTTC	CARANYGYTF
.	14	once	TRBV19	TRBJ2-5	TGTGCCAGTAGTTCCCGTGGGATAATAGAGACCCAGTACTTC	CASSSRGIIETQYF
TRBD2	15	few	TRBV29-1	TRBJ2-7	TGCAGCGTTTACGGACTAGCGGGAGCCTCCTACGAGCAGTACTTC	CSVYGLAGASYEQYF
TRBD2	15	many	TRBV29-1	TRBJ2-2	TGCAGCGTTCATCTAGCGGGAGGACGGACCGGGGAGCTGTTTTTT	CSVHLAGGRTGELFF
.	15	many	TRBV5-1	TRBJ2-5	TGCGCCAGCAGCTTGGCCCCGGCCAGCCGAGAGACCCAGTACTTC	CASSLAPASRETQYF
TRBD1	16	many	TRBV5-1	TRBJ1-1	TGCGCCAGCAGCTTGGCCGGCAGGGGGGGAATTTTTGAAGCTTTCTTT	CASSLAGRGGIFEAFF
.	13	few	TRBV25-1	TRBJ2-6	TGTGCCACCACAGAAACTGGGGCCAACGTCCTGACTTTC	CATTETGANVLTF
.	16	many	TRBV6-6	TRBJ1-1	TGTGCCAGCAGTTACAGTTCAGGGGTCTTGAACACTGAAGCTTTCTTT	CASSYSSGVLNTEAFF
.	16	.	TRBV13	TRBJ1-1	TGTGCCAGCAGCTTAGCTTATGGCCAGGTGAACACTGAAGCTTTCTTT	CASSLAYGQVNTEAFF
.	12	.	TRBV19	TRBJ2-3	TGTGCCAGTAGTATTTCCACAGATACGCAGTATTTT	CASSISTDTQYF
.	17	many	TRBV11-2	TRBJ1-1	TGTGCCAGCAGCTTAAGGTTCTCGGGGATGTTTCAGGCTGAAGCTTTCTTT	CASSLRFSGMFQAEAFF
.	13	.	TRBV5-1	TRBJ1-1	TGCGCCAGCAGCTTGGAAACAGGGTCTGAAGCTTTCTTT	CASSLETGSEAFF
.	14	few	TRBV20-1	TRBJ2-2	TGCAGTGCTACCAGACAGGGAGGCTCCGGGGAGCTGTTTTTT	CSATRQGGSGELFF
.	13	.	TRBV15	TRBJ2-5	TGTGCCACCAGCAGAGGGAGGATAGAGACCCAGTACTTC	CATSRGRIETQYF
TRBD2	16	many	TRBV4-1	TRBJ2-7	TGCGCCAGCAGCCAAGGTATAGCGGGAGGACCCTACGAGCAGTACTTC	CASSQGIAGGPYEQYF
TRBD1	15	.	TRBV10-3	TRBJ2-7	TGTGCCATCAGTGCGTGGGACAGTCGATCCTACGAGCAGTACTTC	CAISAWDSRSYEQYF
TRBD1	16	.	TRBV10-2	TRBJ1-1	TGCGCCAGCTCCCTCCCCGGACAGGTGTGGAGCACTGAAGCTTTCTTT	CASSLPGQVWSTEAFF
.	14	.	TRBV10-3	TRBJ1-5	TGTGCCATCAGTGACATAGCGGGGGCGAGGACCCAGCATTTT	CAISDIAGARTQHF
.	13	.	TRBV7-2	TRBJ1-2	TGTGCCAGCAGATATGGAGAGTCTGGTGGCTACACCTTC	CASRYGESGGYTF
.	11	many	TRBV2	TRBJ2-7	TGTGCCAGCTCCCCTTCCTACGAGCAGTACTTC	CASSPSYEQYF
TRBD1	14	.	TRBV7-9	TRBJ2-1	TGTGCCATAAAGGGACAGCATACCTACAATGAGCAGTTCTTC	CAIKGQHTYNEQFF
TRBD2	12	once	TRBV10-2	TRBJ2-7	TGCGCCAGCAGTGAGCCTAGCGGGAGTCCGTACTTC	CASSEPSGSPYF
.	14	many	TRBV28	TRBJ2-5	TGTGCCAGCGGCTTACGCGGAAACCAAGAGACCCAGTACTTC	CASGLRGNQETQYF
.	13	few	TRBV27	TRBJ2-2	TGTGCCAGCAGTTTAAGGAGGACCGGGGAGCTGTTTTTT	CASSLRRTGELFF
.	17	many	TRBV5-1	TRBJ1-3	TGCGCCAGCAGCTCGGGGACGGGAAAGAGCTCTGGAAACACCATATATTTT	CASSSGTGKSSGNTIYF
.	13	.	TRBV6-5	TRBJ2-5	TGTGCCAGCAGTTATCGGGCCGGGGAGACCCAGTACTTC	CASSYRAGETQYF
.	13	.	TRBV2	TRBJ2-7	TGTGCCAGCAGTCCCGGCAACGACTACGAGCAGTACTTC	CASSPGNDYEQYF
.	13	many	TRBV5-1	TRBJ2-7	TGCGCCAGCAGACGAGACGGGTCCTACGAGCAGTACTTC	CASRRDGSYEQYF
.	16	.	TRBV4-3	TRBJ1-1	TGCGCCAGCAGCCAACAACATGGGACGATTAACGCTGAAGCTTTCTTT	CASSQQHGTINAEAFF
.	15	.	TRBV11-2	TRBJ2-2	TGCGCCAGCAGCCCAACCGGGACCCGGGGCGGGGAGCTGTTTTTT	CASSPTGTRGGELFF
.	14	.	TRBV5-1	TRBJ2-2	TGCGCCAGCAGCTTTGGGACGCTCACCGGGGAGCTGTTTTTT	CASSFGTLTGELFF
.	9	many	TRBV3-1	TRBJ1-6	TGTGCCGGACGAGGACCCCTCCACTTT	CAGRGPLHF
.	15	many	TRBV7-2	TRBJ2-6	TGTGCCAGCAGCCCACGATTAACTGGGGCCAACGTCCTGACTTTC	CASSPRLTGANVLTF
.	14	.	TRBV12-3/TRBV12-4	TRBJ2-5	TGTGCCAGCAGTCCCGGGGACACCGCGGGGACCCAGTACTTC	CASSPGDTAGTQYF
.	13	few	TRBV29-1	TRBJ1-2	TGCAGTGCCCGGACGGGGGGAAACTATGGCTACACCTTC	CSARTGGNYGYTF
.	14	few	TRBV7-3	TRBJ2-5	TGTGCCAGCAGCGGAATGGAGGCCACAGAGACCCAGTACTTC	CASSGMEATETQYF
.	14	.	TRBV7-9	TRBJ2-1	TGTGCCAGCAGCATCGGTAGCTCCTACAATGAGCAGTTCTTC	CASSIGSSYNEQFF
.	13	.	TRBV25-1	TRBJ1-2	TGTGCCAGCAGTTTATTCGGGGGGCTTGGCTACACCTTC	CASSLFGGLGYTF
TRBD2	15	many	TRBV20-1	TRBJ2-7	TGCAGTGCTAGAAGTTACCTAGCGGGCGACTACGAGCAGTACTTC	CSARSYLAGDYEQYF
TRBD2	13	.	TRBV20-1	TRBJ2-7	TGCAGTGCGAGGTATGCGGGAGCATGGGAGCAGTACTTC	CSARYAGAWEQYF
.	13	.	TRBV6-5	TRBJ2-7	TGTGCCAGCACCCCGGGACCCCAGCTCGAGCAGTACTTC	CASTPGPQLEQYF
.	14	many	TRBV5-1	TRBJ2-5	TGCGCCAGCAGCCCAGGGGAGGCGGGAGAGACCCAGTACTTC	CASSPGEAGETQYF
TRBD2	14	.	TRBV11-2	TRBJ2-5	TGTGCCAGCACCCCCCTAACGGGAGGAGAGACCCAGTACTTC	CASTPLTGGETQYF
.	13	many	TRBV2	TRBJ1-5	TGTGCCAGCAGTGCCAGTGAGGTAGGCCCCCAGCATTTT	CASSASEVGPQHF
.	12	many	TRBV29-1	TRBJ2-7	TGCAGCGTTGTGGACAGCTCCTACGAGCAGTACTTC	CSVVDSSYEQYF